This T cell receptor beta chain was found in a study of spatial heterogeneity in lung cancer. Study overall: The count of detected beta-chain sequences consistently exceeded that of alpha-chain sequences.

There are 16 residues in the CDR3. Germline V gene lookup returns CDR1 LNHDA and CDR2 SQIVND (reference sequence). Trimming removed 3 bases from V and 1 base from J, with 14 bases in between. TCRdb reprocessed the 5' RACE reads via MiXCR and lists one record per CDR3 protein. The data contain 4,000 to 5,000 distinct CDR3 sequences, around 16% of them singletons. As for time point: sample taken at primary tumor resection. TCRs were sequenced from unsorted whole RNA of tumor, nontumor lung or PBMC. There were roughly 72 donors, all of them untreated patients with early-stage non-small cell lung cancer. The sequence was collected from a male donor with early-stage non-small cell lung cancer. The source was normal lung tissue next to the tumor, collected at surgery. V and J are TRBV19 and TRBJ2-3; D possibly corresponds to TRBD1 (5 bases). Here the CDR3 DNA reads TGTGCCAGTAGTATCGCAGGGCGTGGGGGCACAGATACGCAGTATTTT. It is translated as CASSIAGRGGTDTQYF.